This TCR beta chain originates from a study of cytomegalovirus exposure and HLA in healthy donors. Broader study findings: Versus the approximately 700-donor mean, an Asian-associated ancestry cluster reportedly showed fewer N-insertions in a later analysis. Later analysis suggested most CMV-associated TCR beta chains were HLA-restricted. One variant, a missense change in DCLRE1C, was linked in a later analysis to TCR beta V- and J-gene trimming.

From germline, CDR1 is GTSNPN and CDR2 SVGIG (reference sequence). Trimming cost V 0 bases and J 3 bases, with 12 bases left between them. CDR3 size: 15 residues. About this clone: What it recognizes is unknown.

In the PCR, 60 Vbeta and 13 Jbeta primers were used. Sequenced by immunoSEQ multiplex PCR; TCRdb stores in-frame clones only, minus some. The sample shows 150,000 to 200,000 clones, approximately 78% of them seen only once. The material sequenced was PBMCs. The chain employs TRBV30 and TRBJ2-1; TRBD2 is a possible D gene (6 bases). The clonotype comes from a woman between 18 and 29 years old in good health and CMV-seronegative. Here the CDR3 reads CAWSVLAEYYNEQFF. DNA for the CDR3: TGTGCCTGGAGTGTTTTAGCGGAGTACTACAATGAGCAGTTCTTC. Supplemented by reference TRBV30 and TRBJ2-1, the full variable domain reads SQTIHQWPATLVQPVGSPLSLECTVEGTSNPNLYWYRQAAGRGLQLLFYSVGIGQISSEVPQNLSASRPQDRQFILSSKKLLLSDSGFYLCAWSVLAEYYNEQFFGPGTRLTVL.